Listed below are T cell receptor beta chains from one sample, sequenced in a study of cytomegalovirus exposure and HLA in healthy donors. This table comes from immunoSEQ multiplex PCR, and its TCRdb copy is limited to in-frame clones, with some not included. The data contain under 150,000 clones, roughly four fifths of them seen just once; the ten biggest clones take up less than 10%. Sequencing was performed on PBMCs. The receptors stem from a woman between 45 and 60 years old in good health and CMV-seropositive. Both conserved end residues are part of each CDR3. A D gene is named only where the DNA matches it firmly. A row's size may be missing; if present it is once, few, many or a size class.

v_call	clone_size	j_call	d_call	cdr3_nt	cdr3_aa
TRBV27	.	TRBJ2-2	.	TGTGCCAGCAGTTTGACGCGGGGCCTAGTCACCGGGGAGCTGTTTTTT	CASSLTRGLVTGELFF
TRBV7-8	.	TRBJ1-6	.	TGTGCCAGCTCCTCTGGGCCCAGGGGTGGTTCACCCCTCCACTTT	CASSSGPRGGSPLHF
TRBV15	.	TRBJ2-2	TRBD1	TGTGCCACCAGCAGGGGGGACAGTGCGAACACCGGGGAGCTGTTTTTT	CATSRGDSANTGELFF
TRBV28	.	TRBJ1-5	.	TGTGCCAGCAGTGGAGGGATCAATCAGCCCCAGCATTTT	CASSGGINQPQHF
TRBV7-8	.	TRBJ2-3	TRBD2	TGTGCCAGCAGCTTAGGCAGGGGTAGCGGGGGCACAGATACGCAGTATTTT	CASSLGRGSGGTDTQYF
TRBV10-2	.	TRBJ1-2	.	TGCGCCAGCAGACCGGGACACCGGGATGGCTACACCTTC	CASRPGHRDGYTF
TRBV23-1	.	TRBJ2-6	.	TGCGCCAGCAGTCAACCGGACCACCTTTCTGGGGCCAACGGCCTGACTTTC	CASSQPDHLSGANGLTF
TRBV7-3	once	TRBJ2-1	TRBD2	TGTGCCAGCAGCTTAACACTAGCGGGAGGGCATGAGCAGTTCTTC	CASSLTLAGGHEQFF
TRBV27	once	TRBJ2-2	.	TGTGCCAGCAGTTTAGGCACATTGAGGCCCTCCGGGGAGCTGTTTTTT	CASSLGTLRPSGELFF
TRBV28	.	TRBJ2-3	.	TGTGCCAGCAGCAACACAGATACGCAGTATTTT	CASSNTDTQYF
TRBV18	.	TRBJ2-1	TRBD2	TGTGCCAGCTCACCTCGGAGTGTGTTGTCTAGCGGGATAGGATACAATGAGCAGTTCTTC	CASSPRSVLSSGIGYNEQFF
TRBV6-1	few	TRBJ2-7	.	TGTGCCAGCAGTGATCCAGGGGCTCCCTACGAGCAGTACTTC	CASSDPGAPYEQYF
TRBV2	.	TRBJ2-7	TRBD2	TGTGCCATCATGGGGACTGATCATAGCGGGCTATCCTACGAGCAGTACTTC	CAIMGTDHSGLSYEQYF
TRBV7-7	.	TRBJ2-5	TRBD1	TGTGCTAGCAGCTCAGCGACAGGGGGAGAGACCCAGTACTTC	CASSSATGGETQYF
TRBV29-1	.	TRBJ1-1	.	TGCAGCGTGGCGGACATCCTAGGAGCTGAAGCTTTCTTT	CSVADILGAEAFF
TRBV5-4	few	TRBJ2-1	TRBD2	TGTGCCAGCAGTCCGACTAGCGGGGTCTCCTACAATGAGCAGTTCTTC	CASSPTSGVSYNEQFF
TRBV18	few	TRBJ2-7	.	TGTGCCAGCTCACCCTCCCTCTACGAGCAGTACTTC	CASSPSLYEQYF
TRBV6-6	.	TRBJ1-4	.	TGTGCCAGCAGTTACGGACAGCAAAAACTGTTTTTT	CASSYGQQKLFF
TRBV30	.	TRBJ1-5	.	TGTGCCTGGAGTGGGTCAGGCCTCGAGGGAAGCAATCAGCCCCAGCATTTT	CAWSGSGLEGSNQPQHF
TRBV9	once	TRBJ2-1	TRBD2	TGTGCCAGCAATCAGCAGGCTAGCGGGAGTGCGTACAATGAGCAGTTCTTC	CASNQQASGSAYNEQFF
TRBV5-6	once	TRBJ2-1	.	TGTGCCAGCAGCTCCTTTCCCGGGGGATACAATGAGCAGTTCTTC	CASSSFPGGYNEQFF
TRBV9	.	TRBJ2-1	.	TGTGCCAGCTCACTCACAGGGCTCGGTGAGCAGTTCTTC	CASSLTGLGEQFF
TRBV2	.	TRBJ2-6	.	TGTGCCAGCAGCTCGGGAGACGGGGCCAACATCCTGACTTTC	CASSSGDGANILTF
TRBV10-2	.	TRBJ2-1	TRBD1	TGCGCCAGCAGTGATTATGGGACAGGGAGTAACAATGAGCAGTTCTTC	CASSDYGTGSNNEQFF
TRBV7-3	.	TRBJ1-1	.	TGTGCCAGCAGCTCACAGGGTTGGGACACTGAAGCTTTCTTT	CASSSQGWDTEAFF
TRBV19	once	TRBJ2-1	TRBD2	TGTGCCAGTAGGGGCCCTAGCGGGACCCACAATGAGCAGTTCTTC	CASRGPSGTHNEQFF
TRBV11-1	few	TRBJ2-7	TRBD1	TGTGCCAGCAGCCCGGGACAGCTAACCTACGAGCAGTACTTC	CASSPGQLTYEQYF
TRBV28	few	TRBJ2-7	TRBD2	TGTGCCAGCAGTAACGGGGGGGCAAAGGACGAGCAGTACTTC	CASSNGGAKDEQYF
TRBV7-9	.	TRBJ1-5	.	TGTGCCAGCAGTTTTTTCGAGGGTCAGCCCCAGCATTTT	CASSFFEGQPQHF
TRBV14	.	TRBJ2-7	TRBD1	TGTGCCAGCAGCCAACAACCGGGACAGGGGCCCCCCTACGAGCAGTACTTC	CASSQQPGQGPPYEQYF
TRBV18	.	TRBJ1-4	.	TGTGCCAGCTCACCATTTGACAGAACTAATGAAAAACTGTTTTTT	CASSPFDRTNEKLFF
TRBV7-9	.	TRBJ1-2	TRBD1	TGTTCCAGCACCTACACAAGGGACAGGGGGCGCGGGAACTATGGCTACACCTTC	CSSTYTRDRGRGNYGYTF
TRBV6-5	few	TRBJ2-7	TRBD2	TGTGCCAGCAGTTTCCCCGGGACTAGCTTCTACGAGCAGTACTTC	CASSFPGTSFYEQYF
TRBV19	.	TRBJ2-3	.	TGTGCCAGTAGTATGGGGCAGGGAAGAGATACGCAGTATTTT	CASSMGQGRDTQYF
TRBV29-1	.	TRBJ2-2	TRBD2	TGCAGCGTTACCACGGGACTAGCGGGAGGTAACACCGGGGAGCTGTTTTTT	CSVTTGLAGGNTGELFF
TRBV7-2	few	TRBJ1-2	TRBD1	TGTGCCAGCAGCTTCAAGACAGGGCCCGGGGATGGCTACACCTTC	CASSFKTGPGDGYTF
TRBV30	.	TRBJ1-2	.	TGTGCCTGGAGTCTGGGGACATTATATGGCTACACCTTC	CAWSLGTLYGYTF
TRBV28	.	TRBJ1-5	.	TGTGCCAGCACCTTTCTTTCCCCCGAGGATCAGCCCCAGCATTTT	CASTFLSPEDQPQHF
TRBV5-1	once	TRBJ2-7	.	TGCGCCAGCAGCCCAGGGCAGGGGAGCTCCTACGAGCAGTACTTC	CASSPGQGSSYEQYF
TRBV10-2	few	TRBJ1-1	TRBD1	TGCGCCAGCAGTGACCCCGGGACAGTGGGGGGAGCTTTCTTT	CASSDPGTVGGAFF
TRBV5-1	.	TRBJ1-1	.	TGCGTCAGCAGCTTGCTAGCTGAGAGGAACACTGAAGCTTTCTTT	CVSSLLAERNTEAFF